This T cell receptor beta chain was sequenced for a study of T cells after yellow fever vaccination (dated by TCRdb to about 2019). With regard to the full study: Libraries from fractions with low cell numbers were prepared with the SMART-Seq v4 Ultra Low Input RNA kit. To follow T-cell clones before and after both primary and booster YFV17D yellow fever vaccination, bulk TCR alpha and beta repertoires underwent longitudinal sequencing. The cohort comprised two healthy male donors, one aged 18 to 30 and one aged 30 to 40 years. Blood was collected at multiple timepoints before and after primary and secondary immunization, and bulk PBMC replicates and cell subsets were isolated.

Explained via the paper, the treatment or condition label denotes: live attenuated yellow fever vaccine strain. At each blood-draw timepoint, two biological replicates of bulk PBMCs were obtained. PBMCs were isolated from peripheral blood using a standard Ficoll-Paque protocol. RNA was extracted with TriZol from bulk PBMCs, CD4 and CD8 fractions, and dextramer-positive and dextramer-negative fractions. As for this clonotype: Which antigen it targets is not known. One base away there is no much larger clone; base qualities are not given.

The data were produced on an Illumina NovaSeq 6000. TCR cDNA was made using 5'RACE template switching, a step that added a universal primer site and unique molecular identifiers. Priming for cDNA synthesis came from both the TCR alpha and TCR beta constant segments. Two PCR steps were used to amplify libraries, with sample barcodes and sequencing adapters being added in the second step. Sequencing of the libraries was done on either Illumina HiSeq 2500 (2x100 bp) or NovaSeq (2x150 bp). The authors processed their data as follows. MIGEC handled demultiplexing of reads and collapsing into UMI consensus sequences, while MiXCR performed V(D)J alignment. Clonotypes responding to the vaccine were identified with edgeR on replicate PBMC samples, with the criteria of FDR below 0.01 and a log2 fold change above 5 up to day 15. Each bulk clonotype received a CD4 or CD8 identity based on whether the sequenced CD4 or CD8 repertoire contained that clonotype at higher abundance. TCRdb took the public reads, trimmed them with fastp at Q25, ran MiXCR for clone calling and kept in-frame beta chains. Entries are consolidated by CDR3 protein sequence, retaining the most common genes and DNA. The V and J calls and clone size are TCRdb's, not the authors'. The sample includes about 340,000 distinct CDR3 sequences, with almost 4% observed a single time. The ten largest clones take up roughly 26% of the sample.

Here is what the overall study found, with its caveats: Because abundant contaminating clonotypes from the bulk population could be contained in FACS-sorted repertoires, computational filtering was required. Most clones expanded after primary vaccination were re-detected after the booster (just under 97% of CD4 and approximately 89% of CD8), suggesting broad memory maintenance. The secondary T-cell response was found to be weaker but faster than the primary response, with a peak reached on day 5 rather than on day 15. Because the study included only a couple of donors, the extent to which the findings can be generalized is limited. A small share of clonotypes was detected in both CD4 and CD8 compartments, with the overlap likely arising from convergent recombination.

Looking up the germline V gene yields CDR1 SGHDT and CDR2 YYEEEE. The CDR3 has 16 amino acids, counting the end cysteine and phenylalanine. Solely the CDR3 DNA is kept, with 48 bases framed from the first base. Ends trimmed: V by 4 bases, J by 6 bases; bases unmatched to a gene: 15. The sample was PBMCs, taken 5 days after the yellow fever booster vaccination. The sequence joins TRBV5-6 to TRBJ1-2, and 7 junctional nucleotides match TRBD1. The sequence derives from a man younger than 30 who received the YFV17D yellow fever vaccine. The sequence in DNA is TGTGCCAGCAGCCTACAGGGGCAGGGAATACGTAATGGCTACACCTTC. Its protein product is CASSLQGQGIRNGYTF.